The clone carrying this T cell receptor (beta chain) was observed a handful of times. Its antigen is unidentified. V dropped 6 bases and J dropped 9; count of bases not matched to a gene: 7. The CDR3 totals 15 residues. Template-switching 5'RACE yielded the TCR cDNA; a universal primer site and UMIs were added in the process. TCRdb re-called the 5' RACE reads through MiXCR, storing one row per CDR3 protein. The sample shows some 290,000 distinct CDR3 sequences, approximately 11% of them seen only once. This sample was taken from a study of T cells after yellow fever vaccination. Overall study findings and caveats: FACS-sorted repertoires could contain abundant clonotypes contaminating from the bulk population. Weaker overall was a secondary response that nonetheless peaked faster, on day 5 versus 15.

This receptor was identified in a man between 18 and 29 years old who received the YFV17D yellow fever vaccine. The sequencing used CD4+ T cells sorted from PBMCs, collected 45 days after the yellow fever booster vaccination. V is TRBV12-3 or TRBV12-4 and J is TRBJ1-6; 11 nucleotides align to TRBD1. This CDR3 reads CASSLPGTGGSPLHF. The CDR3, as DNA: TGTGCCAGCAGCCTACCCGGGACAGGGGGTTCACCCCTCCACTTT.